These 22 T cell receptor beta chains were all obtained from the same sample, sequenced in a study of blood T cell repertoires in COVID-19. Data came from immunoSEQ multiplex PCR; TCRdb stores just in-frame clones and leaves some out. The sample gives approximately 230,000 clones, 70% to 90% of which show up once; 15% to 18% is in the top ten. The material sequenced was PBMCs or T cells enriched from blood (not recorded which). These receptors originate from a young man who had recovered from COVID-19.

This rearrangement joins TRBV28 to TRBJ2-7, with a possible D match to TRBD1 (6 bases). Trimming stripped 1 base from V and 3 bases from J, with 13 bases between. The germline gives CDR1 MDHEN, CDR2 SYDVKM. This CDR3 comprises 15 residues. In DNA form, the CDR3 reads TGTGCCAGCAGTTTATCCTCAACAGGGATCTACGAGCAGTACTTC. Protein sequence: CASSLSSTGIYEQYF.

This chain links TRBV27 with TRBJ2-1, with TRBD2 matching 10 bases. CDR3 length equals 15 residues. The junction had 9 bases not matched to a gene; V was cut back by 7 bases and J by 6 bases. Germline CDR1 MNHEY, CDR2 SMNVEV (reference sequence). CDR3 sequence (DNA): TGTGCCAGCACCTTGCTAGCGGGAGCGTCCAATGAGCAGTTCTTC. Amino acid sequence: CASTLLAGASNEQFF.

This chain joins TRBV18 and TRBJ2-6; D is possibly TRBD2 (5 bases). The CDR3 consists of 15 residues. Germline V gene data show CDR1 as KGHSH and CDR2 as LQKENI. V was pared by 3 bases and J by 1 base, with 7 bases between. This CDR3 reads CASSPTGSGANVLTF. CDR3 nucleotide sequence: TGTGCCAGCTCACCGACGGGATCTGGGGCCAACGTCCTGACTTTC.

This clone came up many times. The V gene is TRBV2, the J gene TRBJ2-4; 7 bases map to TRBD2. Per germline, CDR1 SNHLY and CDR2 FYNNEI. V lost 2 bases and J lost 6; bases outside the gene matches: 16. The CDR3 runs 18 residues. CDR3 in amino acids: CASSERRGLAGARNIQYF. Here the CDR3 DNA reads TGTGCCAGCAGTGAACGGCGAGGGCTGGCGGGAGCCCGAAACATTCAGTACTTC. Full variable domain (remainder filled in from reference TRBV2 and TRBJ2-4): EPEVTQTPSHQVTQMGQEVILRCVPISNHLYFYWYRQILGQKVEFLVSFYNNEISEKSEIFDDQFSVERPDGSNFTLKIRSTKLEDSAMYFCASSERRGLAGARNIQYFGAGTRLSVL.

CDR3 protein: CASSFGGATYEQYF. In DNA form, the CDR3 reads TGTGCCAGCAGTTTTGGTGGGGCGACCTACGAGCAGTACTTC. The chain has TRBV27 and TRBJ2-7, with TRBD1 as a possible D gene (5 bases). V was cut by 3 bases and J by 2 bases, with 11 bases left in between. The CDR3 spans 14 residues. Germline CDR1 MNHEY, CDR2 SMNVEV (reference sequence).

The CDR3 region is CASSVGQNYGYTF. The CDR3 coding sequence is TGTGCCAGCAGTGTCGGACAGAACTATGGCTACACCTTC. The rearrangement joins TRBV12-3 or TRBV12-4 to TRBJ1-2, with D possibly being TRBD1 (6 bases). The CDR3 is made up of 13 amino acids. Trimming took 5 bases from V and 2 from J, leaving 9 bases between them.

Ten or more counts support this clone. The J gene is TRBJ2-1, the V gene TRBV5-4; tentatively, D is TRBD2 (5 bases). Between the trimmed V and J ends, which lost 0 bases and 1 base, there was a span of 11 bases. The CDR3 consists of 16 residues. Germline CDR1 reads SGHNT; CDR2 reads YYREEE (reference sequence). The CDR3 region has the DNA TGTGCCAGCAGCTTGGAGAGAGGACTGTCCTACAATGAGCAGTTCTTC. Translated, it gives CASSLERGLSYNEQFF.

The CDR3 DNA reads as TGTGCCAGCAGCTCGGGACTAGCGGTCTACAATGAGCAGTTCTTC. This translates into CASSSGLAVYNEQFF. The chain uses TRBV11-3 and TRBJ2-1, with 11 bases identical to TRBD2. J was trimmed by 3 bases and V by 4 bases; bases with no gene match: 2. The CDR3 has 15 residues. Germline V gene sequence: CDR1 SGHNT, CDR2 YENEEA.

V and J are TRBV9 and TRBJ2-5, with 8 bases lining up with TRBD1. Germline V lookup: CDR1 SGDLS, CDR2 YYNGEE. The V segment lost 3 bases and the J segment 4 bases; nucleotides outside the gene matches: 11. This CDR3 is 16 amino acids long. The CDR3: CASSASGGAPGETQYF. CDR3 coding DNA: TGTGCCAGCAGCGCCTCAGGGGGCGCCCCGGGAGAGACCCAGTACTTC.

The chain joins TRBV7-9 to TRBJ1-3; D remains ambiguous. The germline V and J ends were trimmed by 5 bases and 4 bases, with 12 bases remaining between them. This CDR3 is built from 14 residues. Germline values: CDR1 SEHNR, CDR2 FQNEAQ (reference sequence). The CDR3, as DNA: TGTGCCAGCAGCCCAAGTGGGGAGGGAAACACCATATATTTT. Protein: CASSPSGEGNTIYF.

The chain joins TRBV2 to TRBJ1-6; D is ambiguous. The CDR3 contains 11 residues. With 9 bases removed from V and 7 bases from J, the gap between germline ends came to 7 bases. CDR1 SNHLY and CDR2 FYNNEI come from the germline V gene. CDR3 nucleotides: TGTGCCAGTGCAGGAAATTCACCCCTCCACTTT. Protein product: CASAGNSPLHF.

This clone was detected a few times. V and J are TRBV28 and TRBJ1-2; D is undetermined. The CDR3 sequence is 14 residues long. Trimming left V 3 bases short and J 4 bases short, with 12 bases between. CDR1 is MDHEN and CDR2 is SYDVKM in the germline V gene. The CDR3 reads CASSFGSAGYGYTF. The CDR3 nucleotides are TGTGCCAGCAGTTTCGGAAGCGCTGGCTATGGCTACACCTTC.

This clone was detected a few times. The chain combines TRBV11-2 with TRBJ1-5; tentative D call: TRBD1 (5 bases). The CDR3 covers 17 residues. Germline values: CDR1 SGHAT, CDR2 FQNNGV. V was clipped by 1 base and J by 3 bases, with 16 bases between them. The DNA for the CDR3 is TGTGCCAGCAGCTTAGGTTTCATCGGCAGGGCCAATCAGCCCCAGCATTTT. It translates to CASSLGFIGRANQPQHF.

This chain connects TRBV7-2 to TRBJ1-1, with D perhaps matching TRBD1 (5 bases). This CDR3 region has 16 residues. Per germline, CDR1 SGHTA and CDR2 FQGNSA. V was clipped by 1 base and J by 5 bases, with 17 bases between them. The CDR3 DNA is TGTGCCAGCAGCTTAGATGCGGGGACGGGTGGTACTGAAGCTTTCTTT. This encodes CASSLDAGTGGTEAFF. Full variable domain (outside the CDR3, taken from reference TRBV7-2 and TRBJ1-1): GAGVSQSPSNKVTEKGKDVELRCDPISGHTALYWYRQSLGQGLEFLIYFQGNSAPDKSGLPSDRFSAERTGGSVSTLTIQRTQQEDSAVYLCASSLDAGTGGTEAFFGQGTRLTVV.

This rearrangement joins TRBV7-8 to TRBJ2-7; 8 bases match TRBD1. CDR3 length: 15 residues. From germline, CDR1 is SGHVS and CDR2 FQNEAQ. The V gene end was trimmed by 3 bases and the J gene end by 1 base; junction bases not matched to a gene: 5. CDR3 amino acids: CASSLIQGESYEQYF. CDR3 DNA sequence: TGTGCCAGCAGCTTGATACAGGGGGAGTCCTACGAGCAGTACTTC.

The CDR3 coding sequence is TGTGCCACCAGCAGAGATCTTAGAACTAGCGGGACTAGCACAGATACGCAGTATTTT. Amino acids: CATSRDLRTSGTSTDTQYF. The chain links TRBV15 to TRBJ2-3, with 10 bases lining up with TRBD2. The length of the CDR3 is 19 residues. J was trimmed by 0 bases and V by 0 bases; bases with no gene match: 9. In germline, CDR1 is LNHNV, CDR2 YYDKDF (reference sequence).

The chain employs TRBV19 and TRBJ1-2, with 7 positions matching TRBD1. The CDR3 is made up of 13 amino acids. Germline V gene lookup returns CDR1 LNHDA and CDR2 SQIVND (reference sequence). Trimming at V came to 10 bases and at J to 4 bases, leaving 9 bases not matched to a gene. The CDR3 sequence: CAIARQGGYGYTF. The DNA of the CDR3 is TGTGCCATTGCCCGCCAGGGGGGCTATGGCTACACCTTC. Variable domain in full (rest from reference TRBV19 and TRBJ1-2): DGGITQSPKYLFRKEGQNVTLSCEQNLNHDAMYWYRQDPGQGLRLIYYSQIVNDFQKGDIAEGYSVSREKKESFPLTVTSAQKNPTAFYLCAIARQGGYGYTFGSGTRLTVV.

The chain is built from TRBV6-4 and TRBJ1-1; TRBD1 matches 8 bases. CDR3 size: 13 residues. The V gene end was trimmed by 3 bases and the J gene end by 10 bases; junction bases not matched to a gene: 7. In germline, CDR1 is MRHNA, CDR2 SNTAGT. The CDR3 nucleotides read TGTGCCAGCAGTGATCAGACAGGGGTAGTAGCTTTCTTT. Residues: CASSDQTGVVAFF.

The chain links TRBV3-1 (or the pseudogene TRBV3-2) to TRBJ2-7; TRBD2 aligns across 8 bases. The CDR3 has 14 residues. The junction had 8 bases not matched to a gene; V was cut back by 3 bases and J by 7 bases. Germline V CDR1 and CDR2: LGHDT, YNNKEL (reference sequence). The CDR3 is CASSHNAGGKEQYF. For the CDR3, the DNA is TGTGCCAGCAGCCATAATGCGGGGGGCAAGGAGCAGTACTTC.

There are a few counts of this clone. V and J are TRBV7-8 and TRBJ2-7; maybe TRBD2 (6 bases). The CDR3 spans 16 residues. The germline CDR1 and CDR2 sequences are SGHVS and FQNEAQ. Between the trimmed V and J ends, which lost 5 bases and 3 bases, there was a span of 20 bases. CDR3 loop: CASSMEGTTPYYEQYF. CDR3 DNA sequence: TGTGCCAGCAGCATGGAGGGAACCACCCCCTACTACGAGCAGTACTTC.

This chain connects TRBV5-1 to TRBJ2-1; D possibly corresponds to TRBD2 (6 bases). Trimming shortened V by 4 bases and J by 0 bases, and 14 bases separated the two germline ends. Germline CDR1 and CDR2: SGHRS and YFSETQ. The CDR3 is 16 residues long. CDR3 nucleotides: TGCGCCAGCAGCCCCCAACTAGCAAGCTCCTACAATGAGCAGTTCTTC. It is translated as CASSPQLASSYNEQFF.

The V and J genes are TRBV25-1 and TRBJ1-4; D unclear. CDR3 size: 16 residues. Germline V lookup: CDR1 MGHDK, CDR2 SYGVNS. Between the trimmed V and J ends, which lost 2 bases and 0 bases, there was a span of 10 bases. This CDR3 reads CASSELSTTTNEKLFF. In DNA form, the CDR3 reads TGTGCCAGCAGTGAACTATCGACAACAACTAATGAAAAACTGTTTTTT.